This entry lists 8 T cell receptor beta chains sequenced from one sample in a study of regulatory T cells in long-lasting Graves disease. Arm-PCR of CDR3 regions and iRepertoire HTBI primers were used to build TCR beta libraries. One entry per CDR3 protein, called by TCRdb with MiXCR from the multiplex PCR reads. The table lists hundreds of thousands of distinct CDR3 sequences, approximately 13% of them singletons. Described time point: newly diagnosed GD, antithyroid drugs for less than 3 months. The TCR library was prepared using RNA isolated from PBMCs. A further study also used this sample, focusing on T cells in Graves' hyperthyroidism and ophthalmopathy.

This specimen consisted of peripheral blood mononuclear cells (PBMCs), obtained at new diagnosis, from a patient treated with antithyroid drugs. The receptors were sampled from a man aged 25-40 years with Graves disease.

This chain connects TRBV24-1 to TRBJ2-4, with a possible D match to TRBD2 (6 bases). This CDR3 region has 13 residues. Deletions cut 3 bases from V and 6 bases from J, with 8 bases between. Germline-derived CDR1 and CDR2 are KGHDR and SFDVKD. CDR3 coding DNA: TGTGCCACCAGTGATGGGGGAGGAAACATTCAGTACTTC. It translates to CATSDGGGNIQYF.

This clonotype was recorded at least ten times. J is TRBJ2-5 and V is TRBV20-1; tentative D call: TRBD2 (5 bases). The germline V and J ends were trimmed by 5 bases and 1 base, with 14 bases remaining between them. This CDR3 comprises 14 residues. Germline CDR1 DFQATT, CDR2 SNEGSKA (reference sequence). The chain's CDR3 is CSAGDWRAQETQYF. In DNA form, the CDR3 reads TGCAGTGCTGGTGACTGGCGGGCCCAAGAGACCCAGTACTTC.

This clonotype has ten or more counts. The CDR3 protein is CASRQQAWVSYEQYF. The CDR3 nucleotides are TGTGCCAGTAGGCAACAGGCTTGGGTCTCCTACGAGCAGTACTTC. The chain is built from TRBV19 and TRBJ2-7; D is perhaps TRBD1 (5 bases). The germline gives CDR1 LNHDA, CDR2 SQIVND (reference sequence). Trimming removed 6 bases from V and 0 bases from J, with 15 bases in between. The CDR3 has 15 amino acids.

This clonotype was seen a single time. The CDR3 region has the DNA TGTGCCAGCAGTGTAGGACTAGCGCCTTCCTACGAGCAGTACTTC. Its protein is CASSVGLAPSYEQYF. The V gene is TRBV27, the J gene TRBJ2-7, with 9 bases identical to TRBD2. Germline values: CDR1 MNHEY, CDR2 SMNVEV (reference sequence). With 5 bases clipped from V and 1 base from J, the junction kept 6 bases outside the gene matches. The CDR3 extends over 15 amino acids.

In its sample, this clonotype was seen many times. V usage is TRBV2 and J usage is TRBJ2-7, with 8 bases that match TRBD1. The germline V gene encodes CDR1 SNHLY and CDR2 FYNNEI. The CDR3 spans 14 residues. V gave up 5 bases and J gave up 7 bases; unmatched junction bases: 10. The CDR3 reads CASSIRTGLGEQYF. CDR3 nucleotide sequence: TGTGCCAGCAGTATCCGGACAGGGCTGGGAGAGCAGTACTTC.

J is TRBJ2-4 and V is TRBV9, with D unclear. From germline, CDR1 is SGDLS and CDR2 YYNGEE. The V end lost 0 bases, the J end lost 9 bases, and 4 bases lay between the germline ends. The CDR3 length is 11 residues. CDR3 in amino acids: CASSVGAIQYF. Written as DNA, the CDR3 is TGTGCCAGCAGCGTAGGGGCCATTCAGTACTTC.

This clonotype has a handful of counts. J is TRBJ2-7 and V is TRBV18, with 12 nucleotides matching TRBD2. With V trimmed by 3 bases and J by 6 bases, 3 bases remained unmatched. The CDR3 loop spans 14 amino acids. Germline CDR1 and CDR2: KGHSH and LQKENI. The chain's CDR3 is CASSPTSGSREQYF. CDR3 DNA: TGTGCCAGCTCACCGACTAGCGGGAGCCGCGAGCAGTACTTC.

This clonotype was detected only a few times. The chain links TRBV3-1 to TRBJ1-4, with D tentatively TRBD1 (5 bases). CDR3 length: 18 residues. Germline CDR1 LGHDT, CDR2 YNNKEL (reference sequence). Trimming removed 4 bases at V and 7 bases at J, with 25 bases between. For the CDR3, the DNA is TGTGCCAGCAGCCCTGGTGGGACTCCCGGAGGCCCAGGTGAAAAACTGTTTTTT. Translated, it gives CASSPGGTPGGPGEKLFF. The variable domain in full, completed from reference TRBV3-1 and TRBJ1-4, reads DTAVSQTPKYLVTQMGNDKSIKCEQNLGHDTMYWYKQDSKKFLKIMFSYNNKELIINETVPNRFSPKSPDKAHLNLHINSLELGDSAVYFCASSPGGTPGGPGEKLFFGSGTQLSVL.